This record looks at one T cell receptor beta chain sequence and its context. Its antigen is unknown. Base-call qualities are not available, and no considerably larger clone is one nucleotide away. From V the trimming removes 6 bases and from J it removes 3 bases, while the gene matches leave 8 bases of the junction unaccounted for. Its CDR3 holds 15 amino acids, cysteine through phenylalanine. Only the CDR3 region is kept as DNA, spanning 45 bases read in frame from base 1. The entry originates in a study of identical twins (dated by TCRdb to about 2016). Context from the whole study: To test whether fetal clonotypes persist, this study deep-sequenced TCR alpha and beta repertoires from monozygotic twins, from unrelated adults of various ages, and from cord blood. To rule out contamination, the twin experiments were replicated at different times with different library preparation protocols.

On the study overall, not on this receptor specifically: Invariant T cells such as MAIT and iNKT could partly confound zero-insertion analyses, though diverse VJ usage argued against this for most clonotypes. Abundant cord blood beta clonotypes carried fewer insertions; young adult naive repertoires showed a weaker similar trend, while memory repertoires showed none. Conclusions relied on cross-sectional statistical analysis, since the same donors could not be followed over many years. Out-of-frame TCR alpha sequences shared between twins showed an excess of low generation-probability sequences compared with coincidental sharing between unrelated individuals. Out-of-frame TCR alpha sharing in monozygotic twins was systematically underestimated by recombination models, whereas sharing between unrelated individuals was in agreement with the recombination models. Excess twin sharing in beta out-of-frame sequences was weaker because fewer shared sequences lowered the signal-to-noise ratio.

Only healthy Caucasian donors were included. Library creation used 5' RACE. The data were produced on an Illumina HiSeq 2000. A universal primer binding site was introduced by template switching, and a unique molecular identifier was present in the final cDNA, enabling accurate counting of TCR cDNA molecules. Specific primers in the conserved constant-segment region were used to synthesize first-strand cDNA for the TCR alpha and beta chains. To control for contamination, each cDNA library was double barcoded with a SMART-Mk sample barcode plus Illumina barcodes. TruSeq adapter sequences and Illumina sample barcodes were added in two successive PCR steps. TCR alpha and beta cDNA libraries were sequenced on the Illumina HiSeq platform with custom primers. The source study handled its data this way. MiGEC was used to process raw reads and extract unique molecular identifiers, and MiXCR was used to find CDR3 positions. For each individual, recombination models were inferred using an EM algorithm with the repgenHMM and IGoR tools. The tcR package in R was used for shared clonotype analysis, with sharing normalized by the product of cloneset sizes. To study raw recombination without the effects of thymic and clonal selection, out-of-frame nonproductive sequences were analyzed. Starting from the raw public reads, TCRdb applied fastp trimming at Q25, assembled clones with MiXCR and retained in-frame beta chains. For every CDR3 protein sequence, its rows merge into one entry that carries the most common genes and DNA. The V and J calls reflect TCRdb's pipeline rather than the authors' work. A total of 1.5 million to 2 million distinct CDR3 sequences appear in this sample, under 35% of them only once. The ten largest make up more than 0.25% of the sample.

The rearranged segments are TRBV12-3 or TRBV12-4 and TRBJ1-3, with TRBD1 matching 7 junction bases. Sequencing was performed on cord blood. This receptor was obtained from a newborn girl in good health. The nucleotides are TGTGCCAGCAGCTTAACCAGGGGGTTTGGAAACACCATATATTTT. Translated, it gives CASSLTRGFGNTIYF.